These 26 T cell receptor beta chains share one sample of origin, sequenced in a study of blood T cell repertoires in COVID-19. Sequencing was performed with immunoSEQ multiplex PCR; in TCRdb, only in-frame clones are kept and a portion is missing. The table has some 260,000 clones, roughly nine tenths seen once. Sequencing was done on a sample of PBMCs or T cells enriched from blood (not recorded which). All receptors derive from a woman in her thirties with acute COVID-19.

This clone was detected once. CDR3 in DNA: TGTGCCAGCAGTTACGCGGCTCGGGGGACTGAAGCTTTCTTT. This sequence encodes CASSYAARGTEAFF. The gene calls are TRBV6-5 and TRBJ1-1; the D gene is possibly TRBD1 (5 bases). The CDR3 extends over 14 amino acids. Deletions cut 2 bases from V and 5 bases from J, with 12 bases between. CDR1 MNHEY and CDR2 SVGAGI come from the germline V gene.

The chain is built from TRBV29-1 and TRBJ2-3; the match to TRBD1 covers 7 bases. The length of the CDR3 is 14 residues. The germline gives CDR1 SQVTM, CDR2 ANQGSEA. With V trimmed by 4 bases and J by 3 bases, 7 bases remained unmatched. CDR3 residues: CSVVPPDRTDTQYF. DNA of the CDR3: TGCAGCGTTGTCCCACCGGACAGGACAGATACGCAGTATTTT.

This chain connects TRBV7-6 to TRBJ2-5, with D perhaps TRBD1 (6 bases). With 5 bases removed from V and 3 bases from J, the gap between germline ends came to 13 bases. CDR3 size: 14 residues. Germline values: CDR1 SGHVS, CDR2 FNYEAQ. Here the CDR3 reads CASSRTRTEETQYF. The CDR3 DNA reads TGTGCCAGCAGCCGTACTCGGACAGAAGAGACCCAGTACTTC.

V gene TRBV3-1 (or the pseudogene TRBV3-2) combines with J gene TRBJ2-1; 8 nucleotides match TRBD2. The J segment lost 0 bases and the V segment lost 0 bases, leaving 10 bases of the junction unmatched. The CDR3 runs to 19 residues. Per germline, CDR1 LGHDT and CDR2 YNNKEL (reference sequence). The chain's CDR3 is CASSQEKGTRISSYNEQFF. In DNA form, the CDR3 reads TGTGCCAGCAGCCAAGAGAAAGGGACTAGAATAAGCTCCTACAATGAGCAGTTCTTC.

There are a few counts of this clone. The V call is TRBV14, the J call TRBJ2-2; TRBD1 agrees at 7 bases. Germline CDR1 and CDR2: SGHDN and FVKESK. Trimming took 3 bases from V and 0 from J; bases not matched to a gene: 4. The CDR3 runs to 16 residues. The CDR3 protein is CASSQFTGANTGELFF. CDR3 sequence (DNA): TGTGCCAGCAGCCAGTTCACAGGGGCGAACACCGGGGAGCTGTTTTTT.

The chain couples TRBV6-4 to TRBJ2-3, with unresolved D. Germline loops: CDR1 MRHNA, CDR2 SNTAGT. There are 15 residues in the CDR3. Trimming stripped 0 bases from V and 1 base from J, with 8 bases between. The CDR3 sequence: CASSDSGRRTDTQYF. CDR3 bases: TGTGCCAGCAGTGACTCCGGCAGGCGCACAGATACGCAGTATTTT.

The chain combines TRBV5-1 with TRBJ1-1, with TRBD1 as a possible D gene (5 bases). Trimming shortened V by 1 base and J by 3 bases, and 13 bases separated the two germline ends. Germline CDR1 is SGHRS and CDR2 is YFSETQ. The CDR3 is made up of 15 amino acids. CDR3 residues: CASSLTRVGYTEAFF. The CDR3 bases are TGCGCCAGCAGCTTGACCAGGGTAGGGTACACTGAAGCTTTCTTT.

This clone has only a few counts. CDR3 loop: CASSLLTGNANEKLFF. The CDR3 DNA reads TGTGCCAGCAGCTTACTAACAGGGAATGCTAATGAAAAACTGTTTTTT. This sequence joins TRBV7-6 and TRBJ1-4; TRBD1 might be the D (6 bases). Germline CDR1 and CDR2: SGHVS and FNYEAQ. Trimming took 2 bases from V and 3 from J, leaving 13 bases between them. This CDR3 comprises 16 residues.

The genes are TRBV3-1 (or the pseudogene TRBV3-2) and TRBJ2-1; tentatively, D is TRBD2 (5 bases). V dropped 1 base and J dropped 0 bases, with 13 bases sitting between them. Germline CDR1 is LGHDT and CDR2 is YNNKEL (reference sequence). The CDR3 loop spans 17 amino acids. CDR3 DNA: TGTGCCAGCAGCCAAGTATTTAGCGCAGCCTCCTACAATGAGCAGTTCTTC. Translation gives CASSQVFSAASYNEQFF.

The genes are TRBV12-5 and TRBJ1-2, with TRBD1 as a possible D gene (6 bases). CDR3 length: 16 residues. The germline CDR1 and CDR2 sequences are LGHNT and FRNRAP. V was clipped by 8 bases and J by 3 bases, with 22 bases between them. This chain's CDR3 is CASQLLGRGEDYGYTF. CDR3 bases: TGTGCTAGTCAACTGCTGGGCAGGGGCGAGGACTATGGCTACACCTTC.

This clone was recorded once. The conserved phenylalanine or tryptophan normally closing the CDR3 is absent here, so this likely arose from a read error. The DNA is left out, because the CDR3 cannot be placed on it with certainty; the CDR3 is given as TCRdb lists it. The chain employs TRBV27 and TRBJ1-1; the DNA was not used to check the table's D call, TRBD1. The CDR3 is 12 amino acids long, termini counted. CDR1 and CDR2 (germline): MNHEY, SMNVEV (reference sequence). The chain's CDR3 is CASSFRQGVWAG.

The rearrangement uses TRBV27 and TRBJ2-7; D is undetermined. Per germline, CDR1 MNHEY and CDR2 SMNVEV (reference sequence). Trimming stripped 6 bases from V and 0 bases from J, with 15 bases between. The CDR3 length is 15 residues. CDR3 region: CASRLTSLSSYEQYF. The CDR3 bases are TGTGCCAGCAGATTAACTTCCCTAAGCTCCTACGAGCAGTACTTC.

The chain carries TRBV30 and TRBJ2-7; no clear D gene. This CDR3 spans 12 amino acids. Germline-derived CDR1 and CDR2 are GTSNPN and SVGIG (reference sequence). Trimming stripped 1 base from V and 3 bases from J, with 7 bases between. CDR3 loop: CAWSGVLYEQYF. CDR3 DNA: TGTGCCTGGAGTGGTGTTCTCTACGAGCAGTACTTC.

V gene TRBV6-5 combines with J gene TRBJ2-7, with D possibly TRBD1 on 6 matching bases. The CDR3 covers 14 residues. With 5 bases removed from V and 2 bases from J, the gap between germline ends came to 13 bases. Germline loops: CDR1 MNHEY, CDR2 SVGAGI. The CDR3 spells CASSTAGTTYEQYF. CDR3 DNA sequence: TGTGCCAGCAGTACTGCCGGGACAACCTACGAGCAGTACTTC.

This clone was counted ten times or more. This sequence joins TRBV7-8 and TRBJ1-4; TRBD1 matches 8 bases. CDR3 length: 14 amino acids. From germline, CDR1 is SGHVS and CDR2 FQNEAQ. With 0 bases clipped from V and 7 bases from J, the junction kept 1 base outside the gene matches. Written as DNA, the CDR3 is TGTGCCAGCAGCTTAGCGACAGGGGTTGAAAAACTGTTTTTT. Amino acids: CASSLATGVEKLFF.

J is TRBJ1-2 and V is TRBV5-1; 7 bases agree with TRBD1. This CDR3 is built from 15 residues. The J segment lost 5 bases and the V segment lost 4 bases, leaving 11 bases of the junction unmatched. The V gene's germline CDR1 is SGHRS and CDR2 YFSETQ. CDR3 residues: CASSDPGTVIYGYTF. The DNA of the CDR3 is TGCGCCAGCAGCGACCCCGGGACAGTCATATATGGCTACACCTTC.

The V and J genes are TRBV15 and TRBJ2-7, with 8 positions matching TRBD2. Germline lookup yields CDR1 LNHNV and CDR2 YYDKDF (reference sequence). V was pared by 0 bases and J by 0 bases, with 7 bases of the junction left unmatched. This CDR3 contains 17 residues. The CDR3 sequence is CATSRDLGRGGSYEQYF. The CDR3 nucleotides read TGTGCCACCAGCAGAGACCTCGGGAGGGGGGGCTCCTACGAGCAGTACTTC.

The V and J genes are TRBV2 and TRBJ1-5; TRBD1 aligns across 10 bases. The junction had 10 bases not matched to a gene; V was cut back by 5 bases and J by 15 bases. The CDR3 is 13 amino acids. Germline assignment: CDR1 SNHLY and CDR2 FYNNEI. CDR3: CASSWDRGIGLHF. The CDR3 DNA sequence: TGTGCCAGCAGTTGGGACAGGGGAATTGGTTTGCATTTT.

The gene calls are TRBV4-3 and TRBJ2-7; 10 bases match TRBD2. Germline loops: CDR1 LGHNA, CDR2 YSLEER. V lost 1 base to trimming and J lost 2 bases; unmatched junction nucleotides: 11. This CDR3 spans 18 amino acids. CDR3 DNA sequence: TGCGCCAGCAGCCAAGTCCTGATAGCGGGAGGAGAGCCCTACGAGCAGTACTTC. As protein: CASSQVLIAGGEPYEQYF.

About this clone itself: One junction end does not reproduce the germline sequence, and a read error may be involved. The chain joins TRBV15 to TRBJ2-1, with 8 bases fitting TRBD1. From germline, CDR1 is LNHNV and CDR2 YYDKDF (reference sequence). The CDR3 length is 13 residues. The CDR3 region is CATSTDRVAVRLF. The DNA for the CDR3 is TGTGCCACCAGCACGGACAGGGTTGCAGTAAGACTCTTC.

This clone appeared a few times. The rearrangement uses TRBV3-1 (or the pseudogene TRBV3-2) and TRBJ1-6; a weak D match, TRBD1 (5 bases). The CDR3 extends over 14 amino acids. The V gene lost 4 bases and the J gene lost 8 bases, with 12 bases spanning the gap. Germline V gene sequence: CDR1 LGHDT, CDR2 YNNKEL (reference sequence). Here the CDR3 reads CASSRQRWDSPLHF. The DNA of the CDR3 is TGTGCCAGCAGCCGACAGAGGTGGGATTCACCCCTCCACTTT.

The chain links TRBV19 to TRBJ2-7, with 9 bases aligning to TRBD2. CDR3 size: 15 residues. Germline assignment: CDR1 LNHDA and CDR2 SQIVND (reference sequence). Trimming at V came to 4 bases and at J to 3 bases, leaving 7 bases not matched to a gene. CDR3 region: CASSTAASGVYEQYF. CDR3 in DNA: TGTGCCAGTAGTACCGCCGCTAGCGGGGTCTACGAGCAGTACTTC.

CDR3 in DNA: TGTGCCAGCACCCCGTATCACGGCTCCTACGAGCAGTACTTC. It translates to CASTPYHGSYEQYF. The genes are TRBV6-5 and TRBJ2-7; D is undetermined. V was cut by 7 bases and J by 0 bases, with 13 bases left in between. CDR1 is MNHEY and CDR2 is SVGAGI in the germline V gene. The CDR3 is 14 residues long.

V and J are TRBV3-1 (or the pseudogene TRBV3-2) and TRBJ1-2, with D possibly being TRBD1 (6 bases). Trimming took off 4 bases at V and 8 bases at J, with 11 bases between the two ends. CDR3 size: 12 residues. Germline lookup yields CDR1 LGHDT and CDR2 YNNKEL (reference sequence). The CDR3 sequence is CASSLNREGYTF. DNA for the CDR3: TGTGCCAGCAGCCTTAACAGGGAAGGCTACACCTTC.

With respect to this clone: Other nucleotide sequences from this sample produce the same CDR3. This chain joins TRBV30 and TRBJ2-7, with 8 bases fitting TRBD1. Germline V gene sequence: CDR1 GTSNPN, CDR2 SVGIG (reference sequence). The CDR3 is made up of 12 amino acids. V was clipped by 4 bases and J by 2 bases; unmatched bases: 1. The CDR3 bases are TGTGCCTGGAACAGGGGGGCCTACGAGCAGTACTTC. Amino acids: CAWNRGAYEQYF.

V gene TRBV28 combines with J gene TRBJ2-7; unclear D gene. Deletions cut 6 bases from V and 0 bases from J, with 15 bases between. CDR3 size: 15 residues. Per the germline V gene, CDR1 is MDHEN and CDR2 is SYDVKM. CDR3 amino acids: CASSPPPWSSYEQYF. DNA for the CDR3: TGTGCCAGCAGCCCCCCTCCTTGGAGCTCCTACGAGCAGTACTTC. Looking up the rest from reference TRBV28 and TRBJ2-7 gives the full variable domain: DVKVTQSSRYLVKRTGEKVFLECVQDMDHENMFWYRQDPGLGLRLIYFSYDVKMKEKGDIPEGYSVSREKKERFSLILESASTNQTSMYLCASSPPPWSSYEQYFGPGTRLTVT.